This TCR beta chain originates from a study of vaccination and CD4 T cells after COVID-19. On the study more broadly: Investigators drew the post-COVID samples a median roughly 96 days after diagnosis, with a range of 35 to 161. Blood was drawn a median around 73 days post second dose, range 14 to 241.

Germline V gene data show CDR1 as DFQATT and CDR2 as SNEGSKA (reference sequence). The J segment lost 4 bases and the V segment lost 6 bases, leaving 3 bases of the junction unmatched. This CDR3 is 13 amino acids long. This clonotype has a handful of counts. Its matching antigen is unknown. CD4+ T cells that had been cultured provided DNA sequenced with the Oncomine TCR Beta short-read assay. TCRdb passed the PCR reads through MiXCR, listing each CDR3 protein once. The sample has fewer than 20,000 distinct CDR3 sequences, 52% seen once. Treatment noted: roughly 10-day PBMC culture with coronavirus spike peptide pools or control peptides (ViraFEST assay).

Here the sequenced sample was CD4+ T cells from blood, cultured in vitro, taken before SARS-CoV-2 vaccination. The sequence came from a human donor who had recovered from COVID-19. The chain combines TRBV20-1 with TRBJ2-4, with 10 bases lining up with TRBD2. The CDR3 is CSAPTSGKNIQYF. The CDR3 nucleotides are TGCAGTGCCCCGACTAGCGGGAAAAACATTCAGTACTTC.